What follows are 14 T cell receptor beta chains derived from one specimen sequenced in a study of breast tumors, draining lymph nodes, adjacent tissues. Axillary draining lymph nodes of breast cancer patients supplied the node samples. TCRdb reanalysed the multiplex PCR reads using MiXCR and keeps one entry per CDR3 protein. The sample consists of roughly 130,000 distinct CDR3 sequences, 32% of them appearing once. Specimen: axillary lymph node tissue. These receptors all come from a female donor with breast cancer. Some clones in this sample may be carry-over from other donors' samples.

This clonotype occurred many times. The V gene is TRBV12-3 or TRBV12-4, the J gene TRBJ2-5; D possibly corresponds to TRBD2 (6 bases). This CDR3 has 15 residues. With 8 bases removed from V and 5 bases from J, the gap between germline ends came to 21 bases. The DNA for the CDR3 is TGTGCCAGCTTGGCCCGGGGGTGGCCCTCGGAGACCCAGTACTTC. It encodes CASLARGWPSETQYF.

The V gene is TRBV15, the J gene TRBJ2-7, with TRBD1 matching 8 bases. CDR3 length: 16 amino acids. With 3 bases clipped from V and 6 bases from J, the junction kept 13 bases outside the gene matches. CDR1 is LNHNV, CDR2 YYDKDF, per germline (reference sequence). CDR3 region: CATSSLDRTGPCEQYF. The CDR3, as DNA: TGTGCCACCAGCAGCCTCGATCGGACAGGGCCCTGCGAGCAGTACTTC.

The rearrangement uses TRBV27 and TRBJ1-4; D unclear. The CDR3 extends over 18 amino acids. Germline CDR1 and CDR2: MNHEY and SMNVEV (reference sequence). V was shortened by 2 bases and J by 3 bases, with 19 bases between the two germline ends. The CDR3 DNA reads TGTGCCAGCAGTTTAATAAGAGGGTCGAGTAGGGCTAATGAAAAACTGTTTTTT. Residues: CASSLIRGSSRANEKLFF.

This clonotype has only a few counts. A read error may explain this, as a much larger clone is one base away. This chain links TRBV6-5 with TRBJ1-6, with 7 positions matching TRBD1. The V and J ends lost 5 bases and 6 bases, in that order; junction bases with no gene match: 4. This CDR3 comprises 14 residues. The germline V gene encodes CDR1 MNHEY and CDR2 SVGAGI. CDR3 residues: CASSLEGANSPLHF. The CDR3 DNA sequence: TGTGCCAGCAGTCTCGAGGGGGCTAATTCACCCCTCCACTTT.

There are many counts of this clonotype. V gene TRBV12-3 or TRBV12-4 combines with J gene TRBJ2-7; TRBD2 is a possible D gene (5 bases). Trimming pared 5 bases from V and 6 bases from J, leaving 14 bases between. The CDR3 is 13 residues long. The CDR3 bases are TGTGCCAGCAGTACCACCCGGGGTGGCGAGCAGTACGTC. It yields the protein CASSTTRGGEQYV.

This clonotype has just a few counts. This chain uses TRBV24-1 with TRBJ1-1; D unclear. CDR3 size: 15 residues. Trimming took 1 base from V and 1 from J, leaving 9 bases between them. Germline assignment: CDR1 KGHDR and CDR2 SFDVKD. The CDR3 DNA is TGTGCCACCAGTGATTTAGGGTTACAGAACACTGAAGCTTTCTTT. This gives the protein CATSDLGLQNTEAFF.

This clonotype has only a few counts. The final CDR3 position lacks the conserved phenylalanine or tryptophan, pointing to a likely read error. No DNA is shown, since the ends of the CDR3 on it are uncertain; the CDR3 is the one TCRdb lists. The chain combines TRBV24-1 with TRBJ2-5. Germline assignment: CDR1 KGHDR and CDR2 SFDVKD. The CDR3 region is 8 residues in length, termini included. CDR3 sequence: CATSAASP.

This clonotype has ten or more counts. V is TRBV12-3 or TRBV12-4 and J is TRBJ1-2; no clear D gene. V lost 3 bases to trimming and J lost 6 bases, with 8 bases between them. The length of the CDR3 is 12 residues. CDR3 in DNA: TGTGCCAGCAGTTTGAGTAGTCATGGCTACACCTTC. Protein: CASSLSSHGYTF.

Of note for this clonotype: A much more abundant neighbour one base away suggests this may be a read error. This chain uses TRBV7-9 with TRBJ2-5, with TRBD1 matching 9 bases. The CDR3 runs 15 residues. Germline V CDR1 and CDR2: SEHNR, FQNEAQ (reference sequence). The CDR3 nucleotides read TGTGCCAGCAGATTATTCACGGGACAGGGAGAGACCCAGCACTTC. Residues: CASRLFTGQGETQHF. The whole variable domain, filled in from reference TRBV7-9 and TRBJ2-5, reads DTGVSQNPRHKITKRGQNVTFRCDPISEHNRLYWYRQTLGQGPEFLTYFQNEAQLEKSRLLSDRFSAERPKGSFSTLEIQRTEQGDSAMYLCASRLFTGQGETQHFGPGTRLLVL.

This clonotype was counted many times. J is TRBJ1-6 and V is TRBV20-1; 10 bases match TRBD1. The CDR3 runs 17 residues. CDR1 and CDR2 from the germline V gene are DFQATT and SNEGSKA (reference sequence). V lost 0 bases and J lost 0; bases outside the gene matches: 2. CDR3 sequence (DNA): TGCAGTGCTAGAGATGGACAGGGGGACTCCTATAATTCACCCCTCCACTTT. This sequence encodes CSARDGQGDSYNSPLHF.

This clonotype was counted a few times. The J gene is TRBJ1-1, the V gene TRBV5-5; D may be TRBD1 (6 bases). V lost 4 bases to trimming and J lost 5 bases, with 15 bases between them. Germline CDR1 is SGHKS and CDR2 is YYEKEE (reference sequence). CDR3 size: 14 residues. Written as DNA, the CDR3 is TGTGCCAGCAGCCCGGGGGGGGCGAGGACTGAAGCTTTCTTT. As protein: CASSPGGARTEAFF.

A few counts support this clonotype. The chain recombines TRBV6-6 with TRBJ2-1, with 9 positions matching TRBD1. The CDR3 contains 15 residues. Per the germline V gene, CDR1 is MNHNY and CDR2 is SVGAGI (reference sequence). With V trimmed by 8 bases and J by 4 bases, 9 bases remained unmatched. The CDR3 loop is CASGAGGTGYNEQFF. CDR3 in DNA: TGTGCCAGCGGGGCCGGTGGGACAGGGTACAATGAGCAGTTCTTC.

This clonotype has at least ten counts. V is TRBV11-2 and J is TRBJ2-2, with TRBD2 identical over 12 bases. The CDR3 consists of 16 residues. V shed 6 bases, J shed 4 bases, and the junction held 6 bases outside the gene matches. Germline V CDR1 and CDR2: SGHAT, FQNNGV. DNA of the CDR3: TGTGCCAGCAGATACCAACTAGCGGGGGGCACCGGGGAGCTGTTTTTT. Translation gives CASRYQLAGGTGELFF.

The chain couples TRBV10-3 to TRBJ1-2, with TRBD1 identical over 10 bases. CDR3 length: 15 residues. Per germline, CDR1 ENHRY and CDR2 SYGVKD. With 7 bases clipped from V and 8 bases from J, the junction kept 13 bases outside the gene matches. In DNA form, the CDR3 reads TGTGCCATCAACCCTCTCGCCGGGACAGGGGACGGCTACACCTTC. Its protein is CAINPLAGTGDGYTF.